These 25 T cell receptor beta chains were sequenced from one sample in a study of blood T cell repertoires in COVID-19. Clones were sequenced by immunoSEQ multiplex PCR, and TCRdb holds only the in-frame ones, with some missing. The sample yields approximately 60,000 clones, roughly 80% seen once. Sample: peripheral blood. The receptors here all came from a man between 60 and 75 years old with acute or convalescent COVID-19.

The rearrangement joins TRBV28 to TRBJ1-1; 7 bases match TRBD1. V lost 4 bases to trimming and J lost 4 bases; unmatched junction nucleotides: 15. CDR1 is MDHEN, CDR2 SYDVKM, per germline. The CDR3 is 17 residues long. The CDR3, as DNA: TGTGCCAGCAGTTCGACTCTAGGGGGCGCGTTGAGCACTGAAGCTTTCTTT. Translating gives CASSSTLGGALSTEAFF.

The chain combines TRBV11-2 with TRBJ2-3; TRBD2 agrees at 10 bases. CDR1 and CDR2 (germline): SGHAT, FQNNGV. The CDR3 length is 16 residues. V shed 8 bases, J shed 0 bases, and the junction held 8 bases outside the gene matches. The CDR3 loop reads CASANGLAVSTDTQYF. The CDR3 DNA reads as TGTGCCAGCGCTAATGGACTAGCGGTTAGCACAGATACGCAGTATTTT.

This clone showed up just a few times. This chain uses TRBV2 with TRBJ1-2, with 7 bases fitting TRBD1. Germline V gene lookup returns CDR1 SNHLY and CDR2 FYNNEI. Trimming at V came to 4 bases and at J to 6 bases, leaving 11 bases not matched to a gene. The CDR3 has 15 residues. The CDR3 coding sequence is TGTGCCAGCAGTGCACTCAACAGGGGCAAGGATGGCTACACCTTC. This codes for CASSALNRGKDGYTF.

This chain links TRBV24-1 with TRBJ2-5; 7 nucleotides line up with TRBD1. V shed 2 bases and J 1 base; nucleotides not matched to a gene: 3. Per germline, CDR1 KGHDR and CDR2 SFDVKD. The CDR3 consists of 15 residues. The CDR3 is CATSDSQGFQETQYF. CDR3 nucleotides: TGTGCCACCAGTGATTCACAGGGGTTCCAAGAGACCCAGTACTTC.

This clone occurred a few times. CDR3 loop: CASSLEGGEGQPQHF. In nucleotides, the CDR3 is TGTGCCAGCAGCTTAGAAGGGGGGGAAGGCCAGCCCCAGCATTTT. The chain uses TRBV7-2 and TRBJ1-5; tentatively, D is TRBD1 (6 bases). The V end was cut by 1 base, the J end by 7 bases, with 14 bases between. The CDR3 has 15 amino acids. The V gene's germline CDR1 is SGHTA and CDR2 FQGNSA.

This chain links TRBV11-2 with TRBJ1-1; D not resolved. This CDR3 is built from 13 residues. Trimming removed 5 bases at V and 8 bases at J, with 15 bases between. Per germline, CDR1 SGHAT and CDR2 FQNNGV. The CDR3 here is CASSQPVLREAFF. The CDR3 bases are TGTGCCAGCAGCCAGCCCGTCTTGCGGGAAGCTTTCTTT.

The chain links TRBV27 to TRBJ1-6; 7 bases are a match to TRBD1. CDR3 length: 15 amino acids. Germline CDR1 and CDR2: MNHEY and SMNVEV (reference sequence). After removal of 0 bases from V and 9 bases from J, the junction contained 5 bases not matched to a gene. In DNA, the CDR3 is TGTGCCAGCAGTTTATCGCTTGGACAGGCTTCACCCCTCCACTTT. Its translation: CASSLSLGQASPLHF.

The CDR3 sequence is CATSISNYGYTF. CDR3 DNA sequence: TGTGCCACCAGTATCTCTAACTATGGCTACACCTTC. This rearrangement joins TRBV24-1 to TRBJ1-2; no reliable D call. This CDR3 contains 12 residues. Between the trimmed V and J ends, which lost 6 bases and 0 bases, there was a span of 4 bases. In germline, CDR1 is KGHDR, CDR2 SFDVKD.

This chain links TRBV6-5 with TRBJ2-7; 11 nucleotides align to TRBD1. Germline V gives CDR1 MNHEY, CDR2 SVGAGI. V was clipped by 2 bases and J by 7 bases; unmatched bases: 7. The CDR3 consists of 15 residues. CDR3 sequence reads: CASSYRTGGGREQYF. The CDR3 DNA sequence: TGTGCCAGCAGTTACCGGACAGGGGGCGGTCGGGAGCAGTACTTC.

V gene TRBV5-4 combines with J gene TRBJ2-7; no firm D call. V dropped 0 bases and J dropped 3 bases, with 7 bases sitting between them. In germline, CDR1 is SGHNT, CDR2 YYREEE (reference sequence). The CDR3 contains 13 residues. Here the CDR3 reads CASSLGLDYEQYF. CDR3 coding DNA: TGTGCCAGCAGCTTGGGACTCGACTACGAGCAGTACTTC.

The chain is built from TRBV27 and TRBJ2-7, with 9 bases identical to TRBD1. Germline values: CDR1 MNHEY, CDR2 SMNVEV (reference sequence). The V and J ends lost 6 bases and 0 bases, in that order; junction bases with no gene match: 12. The CDR3 covers 17 residues. The CDR3 bases are TGTGCCAGCAGCCTCAAGCCTCCGGGACAGGGCTCCTACGAGCAGTACTTC. It encodes CASSLKPPGQGSYEQYF.

The rearrangement joins TRBV18 to TRBJ2-6; 8 bases are a match to TRBD1. V shed 8 bases, J shed 0 bases, and the junction held 6 bases outside the gene matches. From germline, CDR1 is KGHSH and CDR2 LQKENI. The CDR3 spans 16 residues. The CDR3: CASAGTGASGANVLTF. CDR3 DNA: TGTGCCAGCGCCGGGACAGGAGCCTCTGGGGCCAACGTCCTGACTTTC. The complete variable domain, with remaining parts taken from reference TRBV18 and TRBJ2-6, reads NAGVMQNPRHLVRRRGQEARLRCSPMKGHSHVYWYRQLPEEGLKFMVYLQKENIIDESGMPKERFSAEFPKEGPSILRIQQVVRGDSAAYFCASAGTGASGANVLTFGAGSRLTVL.

This chain joins TRBV11-3 and TRBJ2-1; TRBD1 matches 9 bases. Germline lookup yields CDR1 SGHNT and CDR2 YENEEA. This CDR3 has 14 amino acids. Germline trimming cut 5 bases from V and 6 bases from J; bases unmatched to any gene: 5. The CDR3 region is CASSPDRGTNEQFF. The DNA for the CDR3 is TGTGCCAGCAGCCCGGACAGGGGAACCAATGAGCAGTTCTTC.

By its share, this clone is medium-sized. This rearrangement joins TRBV4-2 to TRBJ2-1; D possibly corresponds to TRBD1 (5 bases). V dropped 0 bases and J dropped 12 bases, with 12 bases sitting between them. This CDR3 comprises 13 residues. Germline CDR1 LGHNA, CDR2 YNFKEQ. CDR3 DNA: TGTGCCAGCAGCCAAGAAGGGGCTCGGTGGCAGTTCTTC. This sequence encodes CASSQEGARWQFF.

The rearrangement uses TRBV4-2 and TRBJ1-4; D is unclear. Germline lookup yields CDR1 LGHNA and CDR2 YNFKEQ. The CDR3 sequence is 16 residues long. Trimming removed 0 bases from V and 7 bases from J, with 15 bases in between. CDR3 bases: TGTGCCAGCAGCCAAGATTCAACCTCTGGGAGTGAAAAACTGTTTTTT. This sequence encodes CASSQDSTSGSEKLFF.

The genes are TRBV27 and TRBJ1-1, with D possibly matching TRBD1 (5 bases). CDR1 and CDR2 from the germline V gene are MNHEY and SMNVEV (reference sequence). The CDR3 has 15 residues. V gave up 11 bases and J gave up 5 bases, with 24 bases separating them. This CDR3 is CARHPKTPGGTEAFF. The CDR3 coding sequence is TGTGCCCGTCATCCGAAGACCCCCGGGGGGACTGAAGCTTTCTTT.

The rearrangement uses TRBV7-2 and TRBJ2-7; 14 nucleotides match TRBD2. CDR3 length equals 17 residues. Per the germline V gene, CDR1 is SGHTA and CDR2 is FQGNSA. V lost 4 bases and J lost 0; bases outside the gene matches: 5. DNA of the CDR3: TGTGCCAGCAGCTCCCGGACTAGCGGGGGGTCCTCCTACGAGCAGTACTTC. Amino acids: CASSSRTSGGSSYEQYF. Using reference TRBV7-2 and TRBJ2-7 for the parts outside the CDR3, the full variable domain is GAGVSQSPSNKVTEKGKDVELRCDPISGHTALYWYRQSLGQGLEFLIYFQGNSAPDKSGLPSDRFSAERTGGSVSTLTIQRTQQEDSAVYLCASSSRTSGGSSYEQYFGPGTRLTVT.

The chain uses TRBV11-1 and TRBJ1-1, with 9 nucleotides matching TRBD1. The V gene's germline CDR1 is SGHAT and CDR2 FQDESV (reference sequence). CDR3 size: 17 residues. Trimming removed 0 bases from V and 0 bases from J; junction bases left unmatched: 5. This CDR3 reads CASSLAGTGIMNTEAFF. CDR3 nucleotide sequence: TGTGCCAGCAGCTTAGCGGGGACAGGGATTATGAACACTGAAGCTTTCTTT.

The chain combines TRBV7-3 with TRBJ2-2, with TRBD2 as a possible D gene (6 bases). Germline CDR1 and CDR2: SGHTA and FQGTGA. Trimming took 4 bases from V and 7 from J, leaving 10 bases between them. The CDR3 covers 13 residues. CDR3 DNA: TGTGCCAGCAGCTGGGACTCAGACGGGGAGCTGTTTTTT. It specifies CASSWDSDGELFF.

V gene TRBV5-1 combines with J gene TRBJ2-6, with D unclear. Germline V gene data show CDR1 as SGHRS and CDR2 as YFSETQ. V was trimmed by 1 base and J by 0 bases, leaving 8 bases between them. This CDR3 is 16 amino acids long. CDR3 sequence (DNA): TGCGCCAGCAGCTTGCTCAGTAACTCTGGGGCCAACGTCCTGACTTTC. As protein: CASSLLSNSGANVLTF. Variable domain in full (rest from reference TRBV5-1 and TRBJ2-6): KAGVTQTPRYLIKTRGQQVTLSCSPISGHRSVSWYQQTPGQGLQFLFEYFSETQRNKGNFPGRFSGRQFSNSRSEMNVSTLELGDSALYLCASSLLSNSGANVLTFGAGSRLTVL.

In its sample, this clone was seen once. CDR3: CAIRTGPLNTEAFF. The CDR3 DNA sequence: TGTGCCATACGGACAGGGCCCTTGAACACTGAAGCTTTCTTT. This chain joins TRBV21-1 and TRBJ1-1; TRBD1 is taken as the D call from the table, unchecked against the DNA. TRBV21-1 is given as a pseudogene. There are 14 residues in the CDR3.

The chain joins TRBV2 to TRBJ1-1, with TRBD1 as a possible D gene (6 bases). This CDR3 is 16 amino acids long. V shed 4 bases and J shed 0 bases, with 15 bases lying between them. Germline lookup yields CDR1 SNHLY and CDR2 FYNNEI. The CDR3 loop is CASSGPPGHLNTEAFF. The CDR3 DNA is TGTGCCAGCAGTGGGCCCCCGGGACACTTGAACACTGAAGCTTTCTTT.

The chain combines TRBV20-1 with TRBJ2-5, with 10 bases that match TRBD2. The CDR3 length is 16 residues. Germline trimming cut 3 bases from V and 7 bases from J; bases unmatched to any gene: 14. Per the germline V gene, CDR1 is DFQATT and CDR2 is SNEGSKA (reference sequence). DNA for the CDR3: TGCAGTGCTAGTTACGGTAGCGGGGGGTCCGACGGGACCCAGTACTTC. Protein product: CSASYGSGGSDGTQYF.

V is TRBV18 and J is TRBJ1-2; the D gene is possibly TRBD1 (6 bases). Germline loops: CDR1 KGHSH, CDR2 LQKENI. The CDR3 covers 17 residues. Trimming stripped 3 bases from V and 3 bases from J, with 20 bases between. The CDR3 spells CASSPPSSLTGDYGYTF. The CDR3 DNA reads as TGTGCCAGCTCACCTCCGTCTAGTTTGACAGGCGACTATGGCTACACCTTC.

This clone was seen more than once but under ten times. This chain joins TRBV20-1 and TRBJ1-1; the D is unclear. Germline V lookup: CDR1 DFQATT, CDR2 SNEGSKA (reference sequence). There are 13 residues in the CDR3. Trimming pared 3 bases from V and 0 bases from J, leaving 8 bases between. The CDR3 is CSASLSLNTEAFF. DNA of the CDR3: TGCAGTGCTAGTCTAAGCTTGAACACTGAAGCTTTCTTT.